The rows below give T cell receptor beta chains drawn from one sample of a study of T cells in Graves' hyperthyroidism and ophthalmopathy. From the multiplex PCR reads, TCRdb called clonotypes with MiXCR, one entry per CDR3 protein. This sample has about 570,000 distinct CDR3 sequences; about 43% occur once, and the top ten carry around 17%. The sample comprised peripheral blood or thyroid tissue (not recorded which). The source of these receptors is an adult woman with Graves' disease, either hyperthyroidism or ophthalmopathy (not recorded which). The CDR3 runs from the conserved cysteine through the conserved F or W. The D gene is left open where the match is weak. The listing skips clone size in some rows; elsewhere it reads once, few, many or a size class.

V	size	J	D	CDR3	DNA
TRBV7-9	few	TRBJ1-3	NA	CASRGTNSGNTIYF	TGTGCCAGCAGAGGGACAAACTCTGGAAACACCATATATTTT
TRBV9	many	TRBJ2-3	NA	CASSVGGTDTQYF	TGTGCCAGCAGCGTAGGGGGCACAGATACGCAGTATTTT
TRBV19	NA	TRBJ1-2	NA	CASRLTGIGYTF	TGTGCCAGCCGACTTACCGGGATCGGCTACACCTTC
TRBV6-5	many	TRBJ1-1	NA	CASSYHERPEAFF	TGTGCCAGCAGTTATCACGAAAGGCCTGAAGCTTTCTTT
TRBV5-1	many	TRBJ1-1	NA	CASSPRLRTDTNTEAFF	TGCGCCAGCAGTCCTCGTTTGCGAACGGACACCAACACTGAAGCTTTCTTT
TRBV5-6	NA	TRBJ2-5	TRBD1	CASSRQGAKQETQYF	TGTGCCAGCAGCAGACAGGGGGCGAAACAAGAGACCCAGTACTTC
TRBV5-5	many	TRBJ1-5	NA	CASSRERTEHQPQHF	TGTGCCAGCAGCAGGGAAAGGACGGAACATCAGCCCCAGCATTTT
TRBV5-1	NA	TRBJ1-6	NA	CASSLFWGSF	TGCGCCAGCAGCTTGTTTTGGGGGAGCTTT
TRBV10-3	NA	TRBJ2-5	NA	CAISRGPQETQYF	TGTGCCATCAGTCGGGGACCCCAAGAGACCCAGTACTTC
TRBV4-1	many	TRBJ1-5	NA	CASSQDPGGIQPQHF	TGCGCCAGCAGCCAAGATCCCGGGGGCATACAGCCCCAGCATTTT
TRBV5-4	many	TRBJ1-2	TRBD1	CASSFGTGDYGYTF	TGTGCCAGCAGCTTCGGGACAGGGGACTATGGCTACACCTTC
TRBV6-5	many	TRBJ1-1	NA	CASSLTGGGTEAFF	TGTGCCAGCAGTCTGACAGGAGGAGGTACTGAAGCTTTCTTT
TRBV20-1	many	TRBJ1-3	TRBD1	CSASTGDRNTIYF	TGCAGTGCTAGTACAGGGGATAGAAACACCATATATTTT
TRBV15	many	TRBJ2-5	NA	CATSARSGTETQYF	TGTGCCACCAGCGCCAGGAGCGGTACAGAGACCCAGTACTTC
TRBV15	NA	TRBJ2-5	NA	CATSRDRLGEKQETQYF	TGTGCCACCAGCAGAGATCGGTTAGGGGAAAAACAAGAGACCCAGTACTTC
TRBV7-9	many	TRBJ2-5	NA	CASSSPDSVRETQYF	TGTGCCAGCAGCTCCCCAGACAGCGTCCGAGAGACCCAGTACTTC
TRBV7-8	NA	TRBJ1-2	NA	CASSPTEGWYYGYTF	TGTGCCAGCAGCCCAACGGAGGGTTGGTACTATGGCTACACCTTC
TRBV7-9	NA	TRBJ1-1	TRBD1	CASSLRTGGPTEAFF	TGTGCCAGCAGCTTGCGGACAGGGGGCCCCACTGAAGCTTTCTTT
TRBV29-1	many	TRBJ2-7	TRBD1	CSVVGTESSYEQYF	TGCAGCGTTGTAGGGACAGAAAGCTCCTACGAGCAGTACTTC
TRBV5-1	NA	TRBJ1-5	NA	CASSLGSNYEHF	TGCGCCAGCAGCTTAGGATCGAACTACGAGCATTTT
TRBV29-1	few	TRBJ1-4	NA	CSVLTASNEKLFF	TGCAGCGTCTTGACAGCAAGTAATGAAAAACTGTTTTTT
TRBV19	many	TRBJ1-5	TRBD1	CASSTGQGNQPQHF	TGTGCCAGTAGCACAGGACAGGGCAATCAGCCCCAGCATTTT
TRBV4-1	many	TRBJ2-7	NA	CASSQAGAEQYF	TGCGCCAGCAGCCAAGCGGGGGCGGAGCAGTACTTC
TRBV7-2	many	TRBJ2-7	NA	CASSLVGATFVEQYF	TGTGCCAGCAGCTTAGTGGGGGCGACTTTTGTCGAGCAGTACTTC
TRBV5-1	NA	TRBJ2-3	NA	CASSLGGRASTDTQYF	TGCGCCAGCAGCTTGGGCGGAAGAGCTAGCACAGATACGCAGTATTTT
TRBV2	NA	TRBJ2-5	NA	CASNSHSQETQYF	TGTGCCAGCAATTCCCACAGCCAAGAGACCCAGTACTTC
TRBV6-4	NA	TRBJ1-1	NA	CASSDSTGTLNTEAFF	TGTGCCAGCAGTGACTCGACGGGCACACTGAACACTGAAGCTTTCTTT
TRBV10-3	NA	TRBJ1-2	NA	CASRGNRGGYTF	TGTGCCTCTAGAGGGAACCGGGGTGGCTACACCTTC
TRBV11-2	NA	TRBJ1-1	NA	CASSFQGTNTEASF	TGTGCCAGCAGCTTCCAGGGTACGAACACTGAAGCTTCCTTT
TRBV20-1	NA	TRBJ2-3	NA	CSAPTGAEETQYF	TGCAGTGCACCCACCGGGGCCGAGGAAACGCAGTATTTT
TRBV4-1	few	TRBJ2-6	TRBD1	CASSHRDRGYRSAGANVLTF	TGCGCCAGCAGCCACCGGGACAGGGGGTATAGGTCGGCTGGGGCCAACGTCCTGACTTTC
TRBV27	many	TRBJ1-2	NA	CASTLPRGGKNYGYTF	TGTGCCAGCACCCTGCCTCGGGGGGGGAAGAACTATGGCTACACCTTC
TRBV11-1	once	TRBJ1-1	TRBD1	CASSYERQGAKTEAFF	TGTGCCAGCAGCTACGAACGACAGGGGGCTAAGACTGAAGCTTTCTTT
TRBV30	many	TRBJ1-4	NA	CAWSRGSGNEKLFF	TGTGCCTGGAGCAGGGGTTCTGGTAATGAAAAACTGTTTTTT
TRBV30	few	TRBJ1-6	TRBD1	CAWSHGTENSPLHF	TGTGCCTGGAGTCACGGGACAGAAAATTCACCCCTCCACTTT
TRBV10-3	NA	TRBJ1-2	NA	CAIRGAYGYTF	TGTGCCATCAGGGGTGCCTACGGCTACACCTTC